This entry is about one T cell receptor (beta chain). Its antigen is undetermined. Unique molecular identifiers were built into the TCR beta cDNA libraries. Around 460,000 cDNA molecules came from around 1 to 9.1 million T cells. TCRdb passed the PCR reads through MiXCR, listing each CDR3 protein once. This repertoire shows 430,000 or so distinct CDR3 sequences, roughly 38% found once; its top ten account for approximately 7.6%. These data are taken from a study of post-analysis software for immune sequencing data. Study information: Disease trajectories encompassed relapsing-remitting, secondary progressive and progressive-relapsing multiple sclerosis.

Study-level points and caveats: The study found significantly lower normalized Chao1 diversity in multiple sclerosis patients than in controls. Included in a set of a handful of TRBV segments more frequent in patients than controls were TRBV5-6, TRBV5-1 and TRBV20-1. Under F measure analysis, samples from one preparation batch co-clustered strongly.

Germline V gene lookup returns CDR1 SQVTM and CDR2 ANQGSEA. The ends were cut back, 6 bases at V and 5 bases at J, with 19 bases in the middle. The CDR3 runs 14 residues. The chain combines TRBV29-1 with TRBJ1-1; TRBD1 might be the D (5 bases). Sequencing was done on a sample of blood. This clonotype originated in a girl aged 2 to 9 with multiple sclerosis. The CDR3 here is CSVPLQGPGTEAFF. In DNA, the CDR3 is TGCAGCGTCCCCCTCCAGGGACCTGGGACTGAAGCTTTCTTT.